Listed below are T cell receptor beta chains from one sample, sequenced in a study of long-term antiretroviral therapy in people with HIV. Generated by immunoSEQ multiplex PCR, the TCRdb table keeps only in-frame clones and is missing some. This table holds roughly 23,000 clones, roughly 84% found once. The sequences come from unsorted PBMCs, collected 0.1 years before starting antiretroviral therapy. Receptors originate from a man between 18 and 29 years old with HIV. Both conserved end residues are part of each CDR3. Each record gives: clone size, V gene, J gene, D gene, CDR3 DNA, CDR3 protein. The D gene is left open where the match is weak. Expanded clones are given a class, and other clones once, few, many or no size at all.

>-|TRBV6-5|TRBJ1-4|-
TGTGCCAGCAGTCGCGTGTTTCGGGAAAAACTGTTTTTT
CASSRVFREKLFF
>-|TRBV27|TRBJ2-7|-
TGTGCCAGCAGTTTACCCGTCTACGAGCAGTACTTC
CASSLPVYEQYF
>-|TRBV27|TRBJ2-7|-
TGTGCCAGCAGTCTCCGGGGGCCAGGATACGAGCAGTACTTC
CASSLRGPGYEQYF
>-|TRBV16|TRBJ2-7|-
TGTGCCAGCAGCCAATCAGGGGGAGGCGAGCAGTACTTC
CASSQSGGGEQYF
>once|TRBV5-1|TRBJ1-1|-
TGCGCCAGCAGCTGGAGGGGGGGGACTACTGAAGCTTTCTTT
CASSWRGGTTEAFF
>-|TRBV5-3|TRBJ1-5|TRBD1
TGTGCCAGAAGCACCCGGACAGGGGGGCAGCCCCAGCATTTT
CARSTRTGGQPQHF
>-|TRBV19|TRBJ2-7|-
TGTGCCAGTAGTATAGATTACAGCTACGAGCAGTACTTC
CASSIDYSYEQYF
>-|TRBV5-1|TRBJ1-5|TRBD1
TGCGCCAGCAGCTTGGGACAGGGGACCTTAGAGCCCCAGCATTTT
CASSLGQGTLEPQHF
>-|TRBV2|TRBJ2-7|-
TGTGCCAGCAGCGAAGGGTTGCCGGGCGAGCAGTACTTC
CASSEGLPGEQYF
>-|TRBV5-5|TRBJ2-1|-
TGTGCCAGCAGCTTGGGGACTCCGCGGATTGAGCAGTTCTTC
CASSLGTPRIEQFF
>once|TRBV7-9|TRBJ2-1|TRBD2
TGTGCCAGCAGCCCGGGGGTCGGTGTGCGGGAGGAATCCTACAATGAGCAGTTCTTC
CASSPGVGVREESYNEQFF
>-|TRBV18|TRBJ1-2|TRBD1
TGTGCCAGCTCACCAGGACAGGGCGGCTACACCTTC
CASSPGQGGYTF